The 17 T cell receptor beta chains below all came from one sample that was sequenced in a study of blood T cell repertoires in COVID-19. Profiling relied on immunoSEQ multiplex PCR, and the TCRdb table lists in-frame clones only, not all of them. The data show approximately 280,000 clones, with over 85% seen just once and approximately 1.8% held by the top ten. What was sequenced was PBMCs or T cells enriched from blood (not recorded which). Receptors originate from an older woman who had recovered from COVID-19.

The chain couples TRBV28 to TRBJ2-3; 10 bases are a match to TRBD2. CDR3 size: 15 residues. Losses at the gene ends were 6 bases for V and 8 bases for J; bases not matched to a gene: 11. Looked up from germline, CDR1 is MDHEN and CDR2 is SYDVKM. The CDR3 is CASSPPSGRASTQYF. The DNA of the CDR3 is TGTGCCAGCAGCCCCCCCAGCGGGAGGGCTAGTACGCAGTATTTT.

The table lists this clone with a count of one. This chain links TRBV5-4 with TRBJ2-3; 7 bases line up with TRBD2. After removal of 3 bases from V and 5 bases from J, the junction contained 6 bases not matched to a gene. Germline CDR1 and CDR2: SGHNT and YYREEE (reference sequence). The CDR3 has 14 residues. The CDR3 here is CASSSGGVEDTQYF. The CDR3 DNA is TGTGCCAGCAGCTCGGGGGGTGTAGAAGATACGCAGTATTTT.

The rearrangement links TRBV6-5 to TRBJ2-5; 8 bases are a match to TRBD1. The CDR3 has 14 residues. The germline V gene has CDR1 MNHEY and CDR2 SVGAGI. Germline trimming cut 6 bases from V and 5 bases from J; bases unmatched to any gene: 8. This chain's CDR3 is CASRMTGARETQYF. CDR3 nucleotide sequence: TGTGCCAGCAGAATGACAGGGGCCCGCGAGACCCAGTACTTC.

This chain connects TRBV6-5 to TRBJ1-1; a possible D gene is TRBD1 (6 bases). V shed 7 bases and J shed 2 bases, with 14 bases lying between them. The CDR3 sequence is 14 residues long. Per the germline V gene, CDR1 is MNHEY and CDR2 is SVGAGI. CDR3: CASIVRQENTEAFF. The CDR3 region has the DNA TGTGCCAGCATCGTTCGACAGGAAAACACTGAAGCTTTCTTT.

V is TRBV3-1 (or the pseudogene TRBV3-2) and J is TRBJ2-2; no reliable D call. The length of the CDR3 is 13 residues. Germline values: CDR1 LGHDT, CDR2 YNNKEL (reference sequence). V gave up 1 base and J gave up 4 bases, with 4 bases separating them. CDR3 amino acids: CASSQVATGELFF. The DNA of the CDR3 is TGTGCCAGCAGCCAAGTGGCCACCGGGGAGCTGTTTTTT.

This clone has a handful of counts. The genes are TRBV5-1 and TRBJ1-6; tentatively, D is TRBD1 (5 bases). Trimming took off 4 bases at V and 8 bases at J, with 19 bases between the two ends. Germline V CDR1 and CDR2: SGHRS, YFSETQ. The CDR3 covers 16 residues. As DNA, the CDR3 is TGCGCCAGCAGCATAAAACCGGGAGCAGGGTATTCACCCCTCCACTTT. Amino acids: CASSIKPGAGYSPLHF. Full variable domain (outside the CDR3, taken from reference TRBV5-1 and TRBJ1-6): KAGVTQTPRYLIKTRGQQVTLSCSPISGHRSVSWYQQTPGQGLQFLFEYFSETQRNKGNFPGRFSGRQFSNSRSEMNVSTLELGDSALYLCASSIKPGAGYSPLHFGNGTRLTVT.

About this clone itself: Additional DNA sequences in this sample encode the identical CDR3. The V and J genes are TRBV5-1 and TRBJ1-2, with D maybe TRBD1 (6 bases). The CDR3 length is 14 residues. Trimming left V 0 bases short and J 5 bases short, with 11 bases between. Germline V CDR1 and CDR2: SGHRS, YFSETQ. The CDR3 region is CASSLALQGYGYTF. The CDR3 bases are TGCGCCAGCAGCTTGGCCCTACAGGGTTATGGCTACACCTTC.

This clone was seen once. The chain carries TRBV7-8 and TRBJ1-3, with unresolved D. The CDR3 has 17 residues. CDR1 is SGHVS, CDR2 FQNEAQ, per germline. The germline V and J ends were trimmed by 4 bases and 4 bases, with 20 bases remaining between them. This chain's CDR3 is CASSYRQTPGVGNTIYF. The CDR3 bases are TGTGCCAGCAGCTATAGGCAGACGCCCGGGGTCGGAAACACCATATATTTT.

The CDR3 DNA follows: TGTGCCAGCAGCTTGGCCGGGACATCGGGAGGCGCAGATACGCAGTATTTT. Translation gives CASSLAGTSGGADTQYF. This chain joins TRBV5-5 and TRBJ2-3; a weak D match, TRBD2 (7 bases). V shed 0 bases and J shed 4 bases, with 18 bases lying between them. The CDR3 runs to 17 residues. Germline V lookup: CDR1 SGHKS, CDR2 YYEKEE (reference sequence). Looking up the rest from reference TRBV5-5 and TRBJ2-3 gives the full variable domain: DAGVTQSPTHLIKTRGQQVTLRCSPISGHKSVSWYQQVLGQGPQFIFQYYEKEERGRGNFPDRFSARQFPNYSSELNVNALLLGDSALYLCASSLAGTSGGADTQYFGPGTRLTVL.

CDR3 sequence: CASTSDRNSPLHF. The CDR3 nucleotides are TGTGCCAGCACCTCGGACAGAAATTCACCCCTCCACTTT. The V and J genes are TRBV21-1 and TRBJ1-6; the D segment call TRBD1 is taken from the table without a DNA check. TRBV21-1 is assigned pseudogene status. The CDR3 sequence is 13 residues long.

The chain has TRBV5-1 and TRBJ1-1, with 7 bases identical to TRBD1. CDR1 and CDR2 from the germline V gene are SGHRS and YFSETQ. The CDR3 runs 15 residues. After removal of 2 bases from V and 1 base from J, the junction contained 5 bases not matched to a gene. The CDR3 sequence is CASSFTGAPNTEAFF. As DNA, the CDR3 is TGCGCCAGCAGCTTCACAGGGGCCCCGAACACTGAAGCTTTCTTT.

J is TRBJ2-7 and V is TRBV5-1; D remains ambiguous. With 2 bases removed from V and 6 bases from J, the gap between germline ends came to 9 bases. The CDR3 is made up of 12 amino acids. Looked up from germline, CDR1 is SGHRS and CDR2 is YFSETQ. CDR3 coding DNA: TGCGCCAGCAGCTTTAACTATGGCGAGCAGTACTTC. It codes for CASSFNYGEQYF.

The sample holds one count of this clone. V is TRBV30 and J is TRBJ1-2, with D unclear. Trimming left V 0 bases short and J 4 bases short, with 9 bases between. CDR3 length: 13 residues. Germline-derived CDR1 and CDR2 are GTSNPN and SVGIG (reference sequence). The CDR3 nucleotides read TGTGCCTGGAGTGTAACAGTCGGCTATGGCTACACCTTC. Protein sequence: CAWSVTVGYGYTF.

V and J are TRBV21-1 and TRBJ1-6; TRBD1, the table's D call, was not compared with the DNA. TRBV21-1 is annotated as a pseudogene. This CDR3 comprises 17 residues. Here the CDR3 DNA reads TGTGCCAGCAGCGATAGCGACAGGGGCTTCTTTGGTTCACCCCTCCACTTT. Translated: CASSDSDRGFFGSPLHF.

The chain couples TRBV11-2 to TRBJ1-4; 7 positions agree with TRBD1. Looked up from germline, CDR1 is SGHAT and CDR2 is FQNNGV. The CDR3 contains 17 residues. V lost 2 bases to trimming and J lost 4 bases; unmatched junction nucleotides: 10. Here the CDR3 DNA reads TGTGCCAGCAGCTTATACCCACAGGGGTTTGATAATGAAAAACTGTTTTTT. Translation gives CASSLYPQGFDNEKLFF.

For the CDR3, the DNA is TGTGCCAGCTCACGGACTAGCGGGAGGTCCAACAATGAGCAGTTCTTC. This gives the protein CASSRTSGRSNNEQFF. V is TRBV18 and J is TRBJ2-1, with 14 bases lining up with TRBD2. J gave up 5 bases and V 4 bases, and 4 bases lay outside the gene matches. Germline CDR1 reads KGHSH; CDR2 reads LQKENI. This CDR3 region has 16 residues.

V is TRBV20-1 and J is TRBJ2-5, with D possibly matching TRBD2 (5 bases). Trimming took 6 bases from V and 0 from J, leaving 11 bases between them. This CDR3 region has 13 residues. Germline assignment: CDR1 DFQATT and CDR2 SNEGSKA (reference sequence). The CDR3 is CSASGGYQETQYF. In DNA form, the CDR3 reads TGCAGTGCGAGTGGCGGGTACCAAGAGACCCAGTACTTC.